The clone carrying this TCR beta chain was seen a single time. The antigen is undetermined. One end of the junction is discordant with germline, which a read error may explain. The data derive from a study of blood T cells in healthy people across ages. Germline V gene lookup returns CDR1 KGHSH and CDR2 LQKENI. This CDR3 is 15 amino acids long. General observations from the study: Both naive CD4+ cell counts and diversity were greater in long-lived donors than in aged donors.

Together with a sample-barcoded 5' primer, a J-beta primer mix was included in a second PCR lasting roughly 6 to 12 cycles. Through a template-switch adaptor with 12 random nucleotides, each cDNA molecule received a tag. TCRdb used MiXCR to reprocess the 5' RACE reads, holding one entry per CDR3 protein. The table includes some 1.7 million distinct CDR3 sequences, over 25% detected once. The sequence derives from a woman in her thirties in good health. Material: blood. V gene TRBV18 combines with J gene TRBJ2-1, with TRBD2 identical over 10 bases. The CDR3 region is CASSPLAGVSDDQFF. CDR3 DNA: TGTGCCAGCTCACCCCTAGCGGGAGTGAGCGATGATCAGTTCTTC.